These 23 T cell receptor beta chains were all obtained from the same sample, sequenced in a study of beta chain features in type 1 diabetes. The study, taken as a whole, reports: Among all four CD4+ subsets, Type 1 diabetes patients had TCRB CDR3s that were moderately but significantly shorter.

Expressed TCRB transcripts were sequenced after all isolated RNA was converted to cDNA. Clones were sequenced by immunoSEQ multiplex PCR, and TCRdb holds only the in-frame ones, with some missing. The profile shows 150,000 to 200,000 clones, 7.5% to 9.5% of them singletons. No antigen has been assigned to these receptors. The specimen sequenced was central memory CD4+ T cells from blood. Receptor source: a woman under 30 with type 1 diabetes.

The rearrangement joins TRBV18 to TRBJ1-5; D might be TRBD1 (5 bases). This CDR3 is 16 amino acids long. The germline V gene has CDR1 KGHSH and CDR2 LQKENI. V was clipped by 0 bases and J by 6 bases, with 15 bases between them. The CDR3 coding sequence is TGTGCCAGCTCACCACCGAGTGGGGGGAATGGTCAGCCCCAGCATTTT. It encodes CASSPPSGGNGQPQHF. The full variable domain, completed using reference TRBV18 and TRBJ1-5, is NAGVMQNPRHLVRRRGQEARLRCSPMKGHSHVYWYRQLPEEGLKFMVYLQKENIIDESGMPKERFSAEFPKEGPSILRIQQVVRGDSAAYFCASSPPSGGNGQPQHFGDGTRLSIL.

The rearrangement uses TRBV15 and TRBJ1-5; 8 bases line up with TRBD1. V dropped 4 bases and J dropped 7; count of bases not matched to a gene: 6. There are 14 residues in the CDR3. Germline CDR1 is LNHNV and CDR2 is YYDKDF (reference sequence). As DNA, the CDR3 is TGTGCCACCAGCATAGGACAGGGCGAGCAGCCCCAGCATTTT. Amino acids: CATSIGQGEQPQHF. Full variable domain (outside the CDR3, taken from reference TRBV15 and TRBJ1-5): DAMVIQNPRYQVTQFGKPVTLSCSQTLNHNVMYWYQQKSSQAPKLLFHYYDKDFNNEADTPDNFQSRRPNTSFCFLDIRSPGLGDTAMYLCATSIGQGEQPQHFGDGTRLSIL.

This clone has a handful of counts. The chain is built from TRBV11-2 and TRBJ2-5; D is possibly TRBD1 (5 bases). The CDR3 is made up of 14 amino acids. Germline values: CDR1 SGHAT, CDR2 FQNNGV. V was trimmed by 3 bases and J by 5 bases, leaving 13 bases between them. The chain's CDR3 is CASSFQGLGETQYF. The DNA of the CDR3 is TGTGCCAGCAGCTTTCAGGGTTTGGGGGAGACCCAGTACTTC. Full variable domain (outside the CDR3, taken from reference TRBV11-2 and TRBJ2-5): EAGVAQSPRYKIIEKRQSVAFWCNPISGHATLYWYQQILGQGPKLLIQFQNNGVVDDSQLPKDRFSAERLKGVDSTLKIQPAKLEDSAVYLCASSFQGLGETQYFGPGTRLLVL.

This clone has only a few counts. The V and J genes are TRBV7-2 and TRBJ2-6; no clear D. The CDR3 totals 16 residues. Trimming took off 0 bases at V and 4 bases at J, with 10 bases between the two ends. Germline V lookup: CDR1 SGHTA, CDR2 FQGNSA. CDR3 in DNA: TGTGCCAGCAGCTTAGCGGTCGAGGCGGGGGCCAACGTCCTGACTTTC. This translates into CASSLAVEAGANVLTF.

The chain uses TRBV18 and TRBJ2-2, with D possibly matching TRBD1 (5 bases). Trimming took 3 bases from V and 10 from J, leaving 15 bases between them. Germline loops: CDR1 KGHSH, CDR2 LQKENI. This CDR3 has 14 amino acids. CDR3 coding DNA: TGTGCCAGCTCACCGGCCAGGGTAAATCTGGAGCTGTTTTTT. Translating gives CASSPARVNLELFF.

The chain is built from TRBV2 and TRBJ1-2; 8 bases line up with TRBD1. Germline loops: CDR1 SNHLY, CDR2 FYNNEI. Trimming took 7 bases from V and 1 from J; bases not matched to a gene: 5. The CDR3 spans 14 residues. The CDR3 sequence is CASTPDRVNYGYTF. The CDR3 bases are TGTGCCAGCACCCCGGACAGGGTTAACTATGGCTACACCTTC.

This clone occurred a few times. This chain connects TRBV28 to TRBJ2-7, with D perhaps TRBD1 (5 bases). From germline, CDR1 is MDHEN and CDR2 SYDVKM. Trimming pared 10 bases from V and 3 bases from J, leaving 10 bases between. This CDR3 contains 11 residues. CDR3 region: CAIQGNYEQYF. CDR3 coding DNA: TGTGCCATCCAGGGTAACTACGAGCAGTACTTC. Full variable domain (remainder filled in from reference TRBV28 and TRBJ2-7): DVKVTQSSRYLVKRTGEKVFLECVQDMDHENMFWYRQDPGLGLRLIYFSYDVKMKEKGDIPEGYSVSREKKERFSLILESASTNQTSMYLCAIQGNYEQYFGPGTRLTVT.

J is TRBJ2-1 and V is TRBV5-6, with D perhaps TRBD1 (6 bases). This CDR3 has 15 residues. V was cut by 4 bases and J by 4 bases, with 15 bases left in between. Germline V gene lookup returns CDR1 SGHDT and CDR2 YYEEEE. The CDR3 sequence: CASSPPGQRYNEQFF. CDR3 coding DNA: TGTGCCAGCAGCCCCCCCGGACAGCGGTACAATGAGCAGTTCTTC.

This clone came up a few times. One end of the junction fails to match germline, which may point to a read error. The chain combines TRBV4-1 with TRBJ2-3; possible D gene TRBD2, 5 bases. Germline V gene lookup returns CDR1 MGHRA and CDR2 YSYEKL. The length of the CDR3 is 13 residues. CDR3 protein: CASSQGWENTQYF. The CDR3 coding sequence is TGTGCCAGCAGCCAAGGATGGGAGAATACGCAGTATTTT.

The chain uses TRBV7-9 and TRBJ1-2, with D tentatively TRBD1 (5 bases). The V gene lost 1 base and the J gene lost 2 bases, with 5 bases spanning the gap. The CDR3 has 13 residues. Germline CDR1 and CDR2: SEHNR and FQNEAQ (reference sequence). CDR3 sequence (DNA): TGTGCCAGCAGCTTAGGGACAAACTATGGCTACACCTTC. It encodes CASSLGTNYGYTF.

The CDR3 here is CASSKTSGTSTYF. DNA of the CDR3: TGTGCCAGCAGCAAAACTTCGGGGACTAGCACTTACTTC. J is TRBJ2-5 and V is TRBV14; TRBD2 matches at 9 bases. Losses at the gene ends were 5 bases for V and 14 bases for J; bases not matched to a gene: 12. The germline V gene has CDR1 SGHDN and CDR2 FVKESK. CDR3 length equals 13 residues.

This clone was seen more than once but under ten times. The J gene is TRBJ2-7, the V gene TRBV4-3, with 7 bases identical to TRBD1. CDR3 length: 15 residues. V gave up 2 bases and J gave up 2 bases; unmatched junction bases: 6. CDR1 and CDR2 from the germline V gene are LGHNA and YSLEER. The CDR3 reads CASSQLPGQTYEQYF. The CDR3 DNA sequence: TGCGCCAGCAGCCAACTGCCGGGACAGACCTACGAGCAGTACTTC.

The CDR3 DNA reads TGCGCCAGCAGCCTCCTGGGACAGGGGAACACCGGGGAGCTGTTTTTT. Its translation: CASSLLGQGNTGELFF. The V call is TRBV4-1, the J call TRBJ2-2, with 9 bases that match TRBD1. Losses at the gene ends were 4 bases for V and 1 base for J; bases not matched to a gene: 4. CDR1 and CDR2 (germline): MGHRA, YSYEKL. CDR3 length: 16 amino acids.

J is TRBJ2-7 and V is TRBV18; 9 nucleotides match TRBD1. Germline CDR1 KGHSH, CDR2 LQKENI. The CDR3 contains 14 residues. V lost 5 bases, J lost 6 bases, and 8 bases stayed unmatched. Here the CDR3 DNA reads TGTGCCAGCTCAAAAGGACAGGGGTTTATCGAGCAGTACTTC. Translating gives CASSKGQGFIEQYF.

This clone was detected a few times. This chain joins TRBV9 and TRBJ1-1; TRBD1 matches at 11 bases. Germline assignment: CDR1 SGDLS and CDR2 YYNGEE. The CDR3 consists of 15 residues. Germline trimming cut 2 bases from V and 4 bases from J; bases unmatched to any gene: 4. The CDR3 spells CASSVGQGASTEAFF. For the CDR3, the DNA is TGTGCCAGCAGCGTCGGACAGGGGGCCAGCACTGAAGCTTTCTTT. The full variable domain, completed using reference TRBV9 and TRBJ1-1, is DSGVTQTPKHLITATGQRVTLRCSPRSGDLSVYWYQQSLDQGLQFLIQYYNGEERAKGNILERFSAQQFPDLHSELNLSSLELGDSALYFCASSVGQGASTEAFFGQGTRLTVV.

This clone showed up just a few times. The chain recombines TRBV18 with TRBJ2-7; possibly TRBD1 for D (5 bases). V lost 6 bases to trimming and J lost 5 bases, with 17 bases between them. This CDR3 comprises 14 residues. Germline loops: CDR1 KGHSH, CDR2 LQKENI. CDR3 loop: CASSPQGARDEQYF. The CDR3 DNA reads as TGTGCCAGCTCGCCGCAAGGGGCAAGGGACGAGCAGTACTTC.

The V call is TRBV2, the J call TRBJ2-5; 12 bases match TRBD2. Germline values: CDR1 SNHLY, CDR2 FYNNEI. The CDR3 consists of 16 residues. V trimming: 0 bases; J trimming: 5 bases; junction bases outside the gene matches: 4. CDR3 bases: TGTGCCAGCAGTGAAGCGCAGACTAGCGGGGGTGAGACCCAGTACTTC. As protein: CASSEAQTSGGETQYF.

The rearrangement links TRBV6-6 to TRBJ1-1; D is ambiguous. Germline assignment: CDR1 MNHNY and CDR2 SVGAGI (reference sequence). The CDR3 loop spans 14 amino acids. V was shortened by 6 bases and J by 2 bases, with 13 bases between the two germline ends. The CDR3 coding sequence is TGTGCCAGCAGGAAAGGTGGAGTTAACACTGAAGCTTTCTTT. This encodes CASRKGGVNTEAFF.

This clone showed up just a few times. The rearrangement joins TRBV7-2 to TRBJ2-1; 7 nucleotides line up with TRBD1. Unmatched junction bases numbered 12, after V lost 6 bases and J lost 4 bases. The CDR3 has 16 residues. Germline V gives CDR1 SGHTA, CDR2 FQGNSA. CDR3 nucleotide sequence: TGTGCCAGCAGTCGATACCGGGACAGAAATTACAATGAGCAGTTCTTC. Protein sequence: CASSRYRDRNYNEQFF.

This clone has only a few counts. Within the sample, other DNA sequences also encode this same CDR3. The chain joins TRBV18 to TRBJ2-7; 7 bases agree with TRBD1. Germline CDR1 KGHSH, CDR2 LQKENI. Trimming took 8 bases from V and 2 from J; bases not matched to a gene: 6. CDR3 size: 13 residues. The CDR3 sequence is CASRRDSAYEQYF. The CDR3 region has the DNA TGTGCCAGCCGACGGGACAGCGCCTACGAGCAGTACTTC.

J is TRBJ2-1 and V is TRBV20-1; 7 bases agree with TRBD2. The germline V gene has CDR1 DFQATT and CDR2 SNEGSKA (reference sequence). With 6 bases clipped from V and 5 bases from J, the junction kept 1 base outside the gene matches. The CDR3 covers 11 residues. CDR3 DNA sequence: TGCAGTGCAGCGGGGAACAATGAGCAGTTCTTC. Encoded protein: CSAAGNNEQFF.

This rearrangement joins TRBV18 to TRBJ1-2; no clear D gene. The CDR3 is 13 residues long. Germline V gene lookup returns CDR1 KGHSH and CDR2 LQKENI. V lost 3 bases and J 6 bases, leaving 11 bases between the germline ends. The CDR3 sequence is CASSPSVRDGYTF. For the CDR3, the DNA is TGTGCCAGCTCACCGTCTGTGCGGGATGGCTACACCTTC. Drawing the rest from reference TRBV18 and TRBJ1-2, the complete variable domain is NAGVMQNPRHLVRRRGQEARLRCSPMKGHSHVYWYRQLPEEGLKFMVYLQKENIIDESGMPKERFSAEFPKEGPSILRIQQVVRGDSAAYFCASSPSVRDGYTFGSGTRLTVV.

As DNA, the CDR3 is TGTGCCAGCAGCTTAACGGTGGCTAGCGGGTCCTATGAGCAGTTCTTC. Protein product: CASSLTVASGSYEQFF. This sequence joins TRBV11-2 and TRBJ2-1; 8 bases are a match to TRBD2. This CDR3 spans 16 amino acids. Trimming took 2 bases from V and 8 from J; bases not matched to a gene: 11. The germline V gene has CDR1 SGHAT and CDR2 FQNNGV.